This is a list of T cell receptor beta chains from one sample in a study of blood T cell repertoires in COVID-19. This table comes from immunoSEQ multiplex PCR, and its TCRdb copy is limited to in-frame clones, with some not included. This sample has around 330,000 clones, with around 88% found just once. The sequenced material came from peripheral blood. These TCRs come from a woman aged 25 to 39 with COVID-19, enrolled during active disease. The conserved cysteine and the conserved F or W are not part of the CDR3 here. Each record gives: D gene, clone size, J gene, V gene, CDR3 protein. D genes are given only for firm matches. The listing skips clone size in some rows; elsewhere it reads once, few, many or a size class.

d_call: -; clone_size: -; j_call: TRBJ1-2; v_call: TRBV13; cdr3_aa: ASSPRGVDGYT
d_call: -; clone_size: once; j_call: TRBJ2-3; v_call: TRBV7-2; cdr3_aa: ASSLDPGGTDTQY
d_call: -; clone_size: -; j_call: TRBJ2-3; v_call: TRBV4-2; cdr3_aa: ASSQLTSSSTDTQY
d_call: -; clone_size: -; j_call: TRBJ1-1; v_call: TRBV2; cdr3_aa: ASSGLRRSEAF
d_call: TRBD2; clone_size: many; j_call: TRBJ2-5; v_call: TRBV7-6; cdr3_aa: ASSLVGLPKETQY
d_call: TRBD2; clone_size: -; j_call: TRBJ2-7; v_call: TRBV7-8; cdr3_aa: ASSPLAGPYEQY
d_call: -; clone_size: -; j_call: TRBJ1-5; v_call: TRBV23-1; cdr3_aa: ASSLDSSSQPQH
d_call: TRBD1; clone_size: -; j_call: TRBJ2-5; v_call: TRBV7-9; cdr3_aa: ASSPAKGTAEETQY
d_call: TRBD1; clone_size: -; j_call: TRBJ2-2; v_call: TRBV27; cdr3_aa: ASSLAPPTGPWDTGELF
d_call: TRBD1; clone_size: -; j_call: TRBJ2-2; v_call: TRBV7-3; cdr3_aa: ASSPGPVRGTGELF
d_call: -; clone_size: -; j_call: TRBJ1-5; v_call: TRBV13; cdr3_aa: ASSLGRVGNQPQH
d_call: TRBD1; clone_size: -; j_call: TRBJ1-5; v_call: TRBV7-8; cdr3_aa: ASSALGTVRQPQH
d_call: TRBD1; clone_size: -; j_call: TRBJ2-3; v_call: TRBV5-1; cdr3_aa: ASQTGVKTTDTQY
d_call: -; clone_size: -; j_call: TRBJ1-1; v_call: TRBV10-3; cdr3_aa: AISERGNTEAF
d_call: -; clone_size: -; j_call: TRBJ2-5; v_call: TRBV11-3; cdr3_aa: ASSWRQYQETQY
d_call: -; clone_size: -; j_call: TRBJ2-1; v_call: TRBV5-4; cdr3_aa: ASSPRGYNEQF
d_call: TRBD1; clone_size: -; j_call: TRBJ1-5; v_call: TRBV5-1; cdr3_aa: ASSLSDRASEPQH
d_call: -; clone_size: -; j_call: TRBJ1-5; v_call: TRBV4-1; cdr3_aa: ASSQVEQTNQPQH
d_call: TRBD1; clone_size: -; j_call: TRBJ2-1; v_call: TRBV27; cdr3_aa: ASSARWTGDNEQF
d_call: TRBD1; clone_size: -; j_call: TRBJ1-1; v_call: TRBV2; cdr3_aa: ASMRQGVRTEAF
d_call: -; clone_size: -; j_call: TRBJ1-2; v_call: TRBV7-9; cdr3_aa: ASSLGWSGEGYT
d_call: -; clone_size: -; j_call: TRBJ1-2; v_call: TRBV5-5; cdr3_aa: ASSFIPTDNYGYT
d_call: TRBD1; clone_size: -; j_call: TRBJ1-1; v_call: TRBV10-3; cdr3_aa: AISQTGQNTEAF
d_call: TRBD1; clone_size: -; j_call: TRBJ1-1; v_call: TRBV5-4; cdr3_aa: ASSLGGVNTEAF
d_call: -; clone_size: few; j_call: TRBJ2-3; v_call: TRBV28; cdr3_aa: ASSFSGEGTDTQY
d_call: -; clone_size: -; j_call: TRBJ1-2; v_call: TRBV2; cdr3_aa: ASRRGINYGYT
d_call: -; clone_size: -; j_call: TRBJ1-2; v_call: TRBV29-1; cdr3_aa: SVRANYGYT
d_call: -; clone_size: -; j_call: TRBJ2-5; v_call: TRBV15; cdr3_aa: ATSSAGIQETQY
d_call: -; clone_size: once; j_call: TRBJ2-5; v_call: TRBV18; cdr3_aa: ASSPLRRETQY
d_call: TRBD2; clone_size: -; j_call: TRBJ2-2; v_call: TRBV6-5; cdr3_aa: ASRGRAGELF
d_call: TRBD1; clone_size: -; j_call: TRBJ1-1; v_call: TRBV19; cdr3_aa: ASSLQGANTEAF
d_call: TRBD2; clone_size: -; j_call: TRBJ2-1; v_call: TRBV5-1; cdr3_aa: ASTPVGGGTHNEQF
d_call: TRBD1; clone_size: -; j_call: TRBJ2-1; v_call: TRBV7-9; cdr3_aa: ASSTTGQGRGLEQF
d_call: -; clone_size: once; j_call: TRBJ1-1; v_call: TRBV2; cdr3_aa: ASSGQQNTEAF
d_call: -; clone_size: -; j_call: TRBJ1-1; v_call: TRBV13; cdr3_aa: ASSLAYRMTEAF
d_call: -; clone_size: -; j_call: TRBJ1-4; v_call: TRBV28; cdr3_aa: ASKQGDGTNEKLF
d_call: TRBD2; clone_size: -; j_call: TRBJ2-3; v_call: TRBV23-1; cdr3_aa: ASSQQRGTDTQY
d_call: -; clone_size: -; j_call: TRBJ2-1; v_call: TRBV7-9; cdr3_aa: ASSSTGDSSYNEQF
d_call: -; clone_size: -; j_call: TRBJ1-6; v_call: TRBV19; cdr3_aa: ASSIEGRKRPTNSPLH
d_call: -; clone_size: -; j_call: TRBJ1-2; v_call: TRBV3-1/TRBV3-2; cdr3_aa: ASRGLYGYT
d_call: -; clone_size: -; j_call: TRBJ1-3; v_call: TRBV2; cdr3_aa: ASRREGIGSGNTIY
d_call: TRBD1; clone_size: -; j_call: TRBJ1-2; v_call: TRBV5-5; cdr3_aa: ASSLAPGQRFYGYT
d_call: TRBD1; clone_size: -; j_call: TRBJ1-2; v_call: TRBV6-5; cdr3_aa: ASSYRTGGYGYT
d_call: TRBD1; clone_size: -; j_call: TRBJ1-2; v_call: TRBV7-9; cdr3_aa: ASSLDGPGGVVGGYT
d_call: -; clone_size: -; j_call: TRBJ2-5; v_call: TRBV11-3; cdr3_aa: ASSLGVNYQETQY
d_call: TRBD1; clone_size: -; j_call: TRBJ1-2; v_call: TRBV9; cdr3_aa: ASSGGQGFNYGYT
d_call: TRBD1; clone_size: -; j_call: TRBJ1-2; v_call: TRBV19; cdr3_aa: ASAQGEKANYGYT
d_call: TRBD1; clone_size: -; j_call: TRBJ1-6; v_call: TRBV15; cdr3_aa: ATSARLTGENSPLH
d_call: -; clone_size: -; j_call: TRBJ2-6; v_call: TRBV10-3; cdr3_aa: ATASTGSSGANVLT
d_call: TRBD2; clone_size: -; j_call: TRBJ2-5; v_call: TRBV5-1; cdr3_aa: ASTPRPGTTLTQY
d_call: -; clone_size: -; j_call: TRBJ1-4; v_call: TRBV6-6; cdr3_aa: ASSVYRVGTNEKLF
d_call: TRBD1; clone_size: once; j_call: TRBJ2-3; v_call: TRBV10-1; cdr3_aa: ASSEGQGAADTQY
d_call: TRBD1; clone_size: -; j_call: TRBJ1-2; v_call: TRBV7-8; cdr3_aa: ASSASGTGGSGYT
d_call: TRBD1; clone_size: -; j_call: TRBJ1-5; v_call: TRBV18; cdr3_aa: ASSSHTGGAGQPQH
d_call: -; clone_size: -; j_call: TRBJ2-7; v_call: TRBV30; cdr3_aa: AWSAFARATYEQY